These 17 T cell receptor beta chains were all obtained from the same sample, sequenced in a study of control samples from healthy donors and cancer patients. Clones were read by immunoSEQ multiplex PCR, and TCRdb kept only the in-frame ones, dropping some. The sample holds approximately 130,000 clones, more than 75% seen once. Sequencing was carried out using blood. The receptor source for this set is a man aged 55 to 70 in good health.

The J gene is TRBJ1-5, the V gene TRBV23-1; no firm D call. TRBV23-1 carries the ORF label, with uncertain function. V was trimmed by 4 bases and J by 5 bases, leaving 15 bases between them. This CDR3 comprises 15 residues. CDR3 in DNA: TGCGCCAGCAGTCCAGAATCCATATTATATCAGCCCCAGCATTTT. Encoded protein: CASSPESILYQPQHF.

The genes are TRBV19 and TRBJ2-3; D gene ambiguous. V dropped 3 bases and J dropped 4 bases, with 5 bases sitting between them. CDR1 is LNHDA, CDR2 SQIVND, per germline (reference sequence). The CDR3 runs 12 residues. The CDR3 reads CASSITADTQYF. The CDR3 nucleotides read TGTGCCAGTAGTATTACTGCAGATACGCAGTATTTT.

The chain carries TRBV5-1 and TRBJ2-3; D is perhaps TRBD2 (5 bases). Germline values: CDR1 SGHRS, CDR2 YFSETQ. The V end was cut by 0 bases, the J end by 6 bases, with 14 bases between. The CDR3 sequence is 15 residues long. The CDR3 nucleotides read TGCGCCAGCAGCTTGGAGCGGCCCGCTGGGGATACGCAGTATTTT. Its translation: CASSLERPAGDTQYF.

The V gene is TRBV5-1, the J gene TRBJ1-1, with D possibly TRBD1 on 6 matching bases. Germline V gene sequence: CDR1 SGHRS, CDR2 YFSETQ. The V and J ends lost 4 bases and 4 bases respectively, with 14 bases between them. The CDR3 length is 14 residues. DNA of the CDR3: TGCGCCAGCAGCCTTTCACAGGGTATCACTGAAGCTTTCTTT. It is translated as CASSLSQGITEAFF.

Here the CDR3 reads CASSSGANVLTF. The CDR3 DNA follows: TGTGCCAGCAGTTCTGGGGCCAACGTCCTGACTTTC. The V gene is TRBV12-3 or TRBV12-4, the J gene TRBJ2-6; no definite D call. Trimming removed 4 bases at V and 2 bases at J, with 0 bases between. The CDR3 contains 12 residues.

The rearrangement joins TRBV5-1 to TRBJ2-3; D call uncertain. Trimming left V 0 bases short and J 4 bases short, with 12 bases between. Looked up from germline, CDR1 is SGHRS and CDR2 is YFSETQ. The CDR3 covers 15 residues. The CDR3 nucleotides read TGCGCCAGCAGCTTGGCTGACAAAATCGCAGATACGCAGTATTTT. Translating gives CASSLADKIADTQYF.

This clone appeared a few times. This chain joins TRBV18 and TRBJ2-3, with TRBD2 identical over 7 bases. CDR3 length equals 19 residues. Germline V gives CDR1 KGHSH, CDR2 LQKENI. The J segment lost 2 bases and the V segment lost 2 bases, leaving 16 bases of the junction unmatched. DNA for the CDR3: TGTGCCAGCTCACCAATCGGGGGGATGCGACCCGCGGACACAGATACGCAGTATTTT. Protein sequence: CASSPIGGMRPADTDTQYF.

CDR3 nucleotide sequence: TGTGCCAGCAGTTTCCAGCCAGACTACGAGCAGTACTTC. It translates to CASSFQPDYEQYF. The J gene is TRBJ2-7, the V gene TRBV28, with no clear D. In germline, CDR1 is MDHEN, CDR2 SYDVKM. Deletions cut 3 bases from V and 3 bases from J, with 9 bases between. CDR3 length: 13 amino acids.

V is TRBV7-9 and J is TRBJ1-2; a weak D match, TRBD1 (5 bases). Germline CDR1 is SEHNR and CDR2 is FQNEAQ (reference sequence). Trimming cost V 2 bases and J 8 bases, with 15 bases left between them. The CDR3 extends over 14 amino acids. In DNA, the CDR3 is TGTGCCAGCAGCTTATCGCAGGGAACGGGCGGCTACACCTTC. Amino acids: CASSLSQGTGGYTF.

The chain couples TRBV6-5 to TRBJ2-7; 11 bases match TRBD2. Germline V gene sequence: CDR1 MNHEY, CDR2 SVGAGI. The V and J ends lost 6 bases and 1 base, in that order; junction bases with no gene match: 5. There are 15 residues in the CDR3. The CDR3 spells CASRPSGGLSYEQYF. Written as DNA, the CDR3 is TGTGCCAGCAGGCCTAGCGGGGGGTTGTCCTACGAGCAGTACTTC.

The CDR3 sequence: CASSESRAGEKLFF. The DNA for the CDR3 is TGCGCCAGCAGTGAGTCGAGGGCGGGGGAAAAACTGTTTTTT. The chain is built from TRBV10-2 and TRBJ1-4; D gene unclear. From germline, CDR1 is WSHSY and CDR2 SAAADI. The CDR3 contains 14 residues. V dropped 0 bases and J dropped 8 bases, with 10 bases sitting between them.

The chain is built from TRBV24-1 and TRBJ1-5; perhaps TRBD1 as D (5 bases). Between the trimmed V and J ends, which lost 4 bases and 6 bases, there was a span of 12 bases. Per germline, CDR1 KGHDR and CDR2 SFDVKD. The CDR3 totals 14 residues. CDR3 sequence (DNA): TGTGCCACCAGTGAGTCCACAGGTTCTCAGCCCCAGCATTTT. Translated, it gives CATSESTGSQPQHF.

The genes are TRBV18 and TRBJ1-1; 8 nucleotides agree with TRBD1. CDR1 and CDR2 (germline): KGHSH, LQKENI. V lost 4 bases, J lost 2 bases, and 6 bases stayed unmatched. The length of the CDR3 is 15 residues. The DNA for the CDR3 is TGTGCCAGCTCACTGACGACAGGGGCCAACACTGAAGCTTTCTTT. It yields the protein CASSLTTGANTEAFF.

The V call is TRBV7-2, the J call TRBJ1-4; D not certain. The CDR3 totals 14 residues. V lost 5 bases to trimming and J lost 5 bases, with 12 bases between them. Germline CDR1 SGHTA, CDR2 FQGNSA. The DNA of the CDR3 is TGTGCCAGCAGCCCGGCCGGCCTCAATGAAAAACTGTTTTTT. It yields the protein CASSPAGLNEKLFF.

This chain uses TRBV12-3 or TRBV12-4 with TRBJ1-3; D unclear. V lost 3 bases and J lost 0, with 3 bases in between. This CDR3 region has 13 residues. The CDR3 DNA reads TGTGCCAGCAGTTTGAACTCTGGAAACACCATATATTTT. Encoded protein: CASSLNSGNTIYF.

The genes are TRBV7-2 and TRBJ1-1, with D unresolved. This CDR3 is 12 amino acids long. V dropped 5 bases and J dropped 5 bases, with 9 bases sitting between them. Germline CDR1 SGHTA, CDR2 FQGNSA. CDR3 in amino acids: CASSLMGTEAFF. Written as DNA, the CDR3 is TGTGCCAGCAGCCTCATGGGAACTGAAGCTTTCTTT.

V and J are TRBV5-1 and TRBJ2-5, with 8 nucleotides matching TRBD1. The CDR3 loop spans 14 amino acids. Germline CDR1 SGHRS, CDR2 YFSETQ. After removal of 3 bases from V and 0 bases from J, the junction contained 1 base not matched to a gene. CDR3 protein: CASSYRGYQETQYF. The DNA of the CDR3 is TGCGCCAGCAGCTACAGGGGGTACCAAGAGACCCAGTACTTC.